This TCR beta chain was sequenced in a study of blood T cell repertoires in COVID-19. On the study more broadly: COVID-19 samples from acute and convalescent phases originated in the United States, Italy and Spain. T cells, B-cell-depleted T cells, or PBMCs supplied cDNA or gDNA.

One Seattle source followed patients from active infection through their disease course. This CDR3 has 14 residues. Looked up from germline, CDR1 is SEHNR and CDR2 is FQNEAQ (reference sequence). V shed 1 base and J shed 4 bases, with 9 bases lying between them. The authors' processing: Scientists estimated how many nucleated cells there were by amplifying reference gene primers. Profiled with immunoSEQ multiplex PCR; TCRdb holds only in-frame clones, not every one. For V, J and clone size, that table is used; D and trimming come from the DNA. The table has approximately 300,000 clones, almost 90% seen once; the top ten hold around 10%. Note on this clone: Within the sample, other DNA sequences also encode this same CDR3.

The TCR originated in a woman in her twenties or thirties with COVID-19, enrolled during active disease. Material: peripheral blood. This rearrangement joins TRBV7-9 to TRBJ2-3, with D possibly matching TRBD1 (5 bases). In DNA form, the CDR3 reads TGTGCCAGCAGCTTAGGGGGCGGCGCAGATACGCAGTATTTT. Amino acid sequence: CASSLGGGADTQYF.